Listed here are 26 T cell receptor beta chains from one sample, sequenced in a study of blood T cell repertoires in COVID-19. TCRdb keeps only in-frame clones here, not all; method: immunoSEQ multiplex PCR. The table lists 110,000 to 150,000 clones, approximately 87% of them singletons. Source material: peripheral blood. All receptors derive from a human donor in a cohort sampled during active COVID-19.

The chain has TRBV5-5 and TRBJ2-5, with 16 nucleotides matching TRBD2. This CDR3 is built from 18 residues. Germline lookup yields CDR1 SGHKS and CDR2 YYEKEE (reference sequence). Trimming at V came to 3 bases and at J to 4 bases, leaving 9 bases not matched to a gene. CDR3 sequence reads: CASSWGTSGRASRETQYF. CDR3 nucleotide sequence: TGTGCCAGCAGCTGGGGGACTAGCGGGAGGGCCAGTCGAGAGACCCAGTACTTC.

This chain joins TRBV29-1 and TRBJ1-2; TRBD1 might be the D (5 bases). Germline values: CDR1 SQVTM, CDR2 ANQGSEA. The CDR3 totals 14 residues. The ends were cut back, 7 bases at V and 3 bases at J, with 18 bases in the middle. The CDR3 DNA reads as TGCAGCGCGAAGGAGGGCCAAGGGGACTATGGCTACACCTTC. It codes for CSAKEGQGDYGYTF.

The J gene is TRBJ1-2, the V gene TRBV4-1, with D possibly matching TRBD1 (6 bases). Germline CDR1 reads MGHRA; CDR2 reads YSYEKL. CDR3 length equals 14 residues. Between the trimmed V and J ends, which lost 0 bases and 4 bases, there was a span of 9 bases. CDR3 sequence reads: CASSQDTRGYGYTF. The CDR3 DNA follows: TGCGCCAGCAGCCAAGATACCAGGGGCTATGGCTACACCTTC.

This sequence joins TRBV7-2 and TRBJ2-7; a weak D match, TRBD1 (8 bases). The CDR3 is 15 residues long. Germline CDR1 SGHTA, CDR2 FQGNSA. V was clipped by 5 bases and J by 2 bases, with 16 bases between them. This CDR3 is CASSREGQVPYEQYV. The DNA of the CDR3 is TGTGCCAGCAGCAGGGAGGGACAGGTCCCCTACGAGCAGTACGTC.

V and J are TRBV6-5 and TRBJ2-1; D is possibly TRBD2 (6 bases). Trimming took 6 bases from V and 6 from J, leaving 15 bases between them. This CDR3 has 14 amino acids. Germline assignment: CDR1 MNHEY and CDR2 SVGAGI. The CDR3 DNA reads TGTGCCAGCAGCCCACCTAGACTAGTCAATGAGCAGTTCTTC. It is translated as CASSPPRLVNEQFF.

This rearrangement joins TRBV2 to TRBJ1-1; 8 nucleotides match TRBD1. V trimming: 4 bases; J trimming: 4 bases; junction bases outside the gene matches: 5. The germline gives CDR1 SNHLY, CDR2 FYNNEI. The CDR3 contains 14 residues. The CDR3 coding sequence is TGTGCCAGCAGTGCGGACAGGGTAAGCACTGAAGCTTTCTTT. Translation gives CASSADRVSTEAFF.

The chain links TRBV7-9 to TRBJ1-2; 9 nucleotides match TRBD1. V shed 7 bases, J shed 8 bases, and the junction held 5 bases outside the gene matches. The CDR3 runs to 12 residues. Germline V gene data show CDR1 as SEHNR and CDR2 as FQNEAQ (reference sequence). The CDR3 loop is CASTGDREGYTF. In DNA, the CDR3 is TGTGCCAGCACCGGGGACAGGGAGGGCTACACCTTC. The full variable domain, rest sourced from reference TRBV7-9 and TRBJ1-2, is DTGVSQNPRHKITKRGQNVTFRCDPISEHNRLYWYRQTLGQGPEFLTYFQNEAQLEKSRLLSDRFSAERPKGSFSTLEIQRTEQGDSAMYLCASTGDREGYTFGSGTRLTVV.

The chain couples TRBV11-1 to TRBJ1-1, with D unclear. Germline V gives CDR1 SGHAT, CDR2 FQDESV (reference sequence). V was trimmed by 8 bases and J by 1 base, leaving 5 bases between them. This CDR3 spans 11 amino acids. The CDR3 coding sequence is TGTGCCAGCGGCCGGAACACTGAAGCTTTCTTT. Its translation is CASGRNTEAFF.

The CDR3 nucleotides are TGTGCCAGCAGCTTAAGCGGGACGGCTCTAGGTCAGCAGTTCTTC. It encodes CASSLSGTALGQQFF. V is TRBV7-3 and J is TRBJ2-1; TRBD2 might be the D (6 bases). Per germline, CDR1 SGHTA and CDR2 FQGTGA. The V end was cut by 1 base, the J end by 11 bases, with 18 bases between. The CDR3 is made up of 15 amino acids.

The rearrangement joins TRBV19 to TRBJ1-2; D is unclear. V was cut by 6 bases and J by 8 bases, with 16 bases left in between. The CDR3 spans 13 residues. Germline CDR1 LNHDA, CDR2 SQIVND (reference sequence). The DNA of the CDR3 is TGTGCCAGTAGGGGAGCCTCCTCGGGCGGCTACACCTTC. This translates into CASRGASSGGYTF.

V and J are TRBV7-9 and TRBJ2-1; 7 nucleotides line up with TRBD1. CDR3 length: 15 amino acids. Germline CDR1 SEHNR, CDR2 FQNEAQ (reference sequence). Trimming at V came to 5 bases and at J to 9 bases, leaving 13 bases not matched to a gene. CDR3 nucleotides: TGTGCCAGCAGCCCGTACAGGGGAAAGTACGGTGAGCAGTTCTTC. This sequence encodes CASSPYRGKYGEQFF.

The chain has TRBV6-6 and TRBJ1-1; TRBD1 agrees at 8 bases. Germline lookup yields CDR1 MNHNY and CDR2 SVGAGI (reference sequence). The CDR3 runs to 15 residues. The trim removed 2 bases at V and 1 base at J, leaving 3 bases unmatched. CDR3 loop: CASSYGDRRNTEAFF. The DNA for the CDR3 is TGTGCCAGCAGTTACGGGGACAGGAGGAACACTGAAGCTTTCTTT.

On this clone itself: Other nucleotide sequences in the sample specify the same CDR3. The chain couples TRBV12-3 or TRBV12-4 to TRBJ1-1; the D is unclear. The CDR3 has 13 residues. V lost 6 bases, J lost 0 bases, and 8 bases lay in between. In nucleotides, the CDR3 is TGTGCCAGCAGCTTCGGGATGAACACTGAAGCTTTCTTT. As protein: CASSFGMNTEAFF.

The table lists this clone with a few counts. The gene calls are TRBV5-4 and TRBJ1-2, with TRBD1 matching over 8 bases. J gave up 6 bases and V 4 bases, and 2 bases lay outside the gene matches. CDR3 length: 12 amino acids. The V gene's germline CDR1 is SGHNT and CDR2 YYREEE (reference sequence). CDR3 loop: CASSRQGNGYTF. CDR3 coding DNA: TGTGCCAGCAGCCGACAGGGGAATGGCTACACCTTC.

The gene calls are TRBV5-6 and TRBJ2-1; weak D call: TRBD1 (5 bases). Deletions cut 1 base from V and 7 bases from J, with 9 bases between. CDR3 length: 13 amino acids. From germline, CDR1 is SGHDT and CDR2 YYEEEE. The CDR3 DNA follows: TGTGCCAGCAGCTTGCTCAGGGCTAATGAGCAGTTCTTC. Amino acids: CASSLLRANEQFF.

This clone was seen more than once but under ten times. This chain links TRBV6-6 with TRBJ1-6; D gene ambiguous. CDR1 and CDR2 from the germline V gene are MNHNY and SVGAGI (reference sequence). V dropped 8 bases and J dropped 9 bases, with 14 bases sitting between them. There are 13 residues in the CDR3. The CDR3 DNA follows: TGTGCCAGCGGGCGACTCGGAGGTTCACCCCTCCACTTT. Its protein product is CASGRLGGSPLHF.

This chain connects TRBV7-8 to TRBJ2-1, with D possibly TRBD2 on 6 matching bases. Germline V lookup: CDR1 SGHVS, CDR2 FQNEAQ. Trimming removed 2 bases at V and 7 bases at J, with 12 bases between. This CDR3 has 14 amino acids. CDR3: CASSLLAGRNEQFF. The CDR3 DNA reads TGTGCCAGCAGCTTACTCGCGGGGAGGAATGAGCAGTTCTTC.

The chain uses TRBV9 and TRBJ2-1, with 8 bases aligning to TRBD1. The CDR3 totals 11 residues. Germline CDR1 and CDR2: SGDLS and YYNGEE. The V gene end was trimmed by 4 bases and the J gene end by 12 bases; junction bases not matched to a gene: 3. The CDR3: CASSSGTGQFF. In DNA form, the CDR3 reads TGTGCCAGCAGCTCCGGGACAGGGCAGTTCTTC.

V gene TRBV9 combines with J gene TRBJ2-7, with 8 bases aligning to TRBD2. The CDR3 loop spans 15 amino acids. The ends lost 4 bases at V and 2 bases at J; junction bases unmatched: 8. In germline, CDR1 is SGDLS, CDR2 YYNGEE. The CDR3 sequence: CASSTGGTETYEQYF. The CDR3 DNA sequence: TGTGCCAGCAGCACGGGGGGGACGGAGACCTACGAGCAGTACTTC.

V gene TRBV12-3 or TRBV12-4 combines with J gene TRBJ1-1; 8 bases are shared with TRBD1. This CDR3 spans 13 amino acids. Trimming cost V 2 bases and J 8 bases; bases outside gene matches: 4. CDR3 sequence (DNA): TGTGCCAGCAGTTTACGGGACAGGTCGGAAGCTTTCTTT. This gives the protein CASSLRDRSEAFF.

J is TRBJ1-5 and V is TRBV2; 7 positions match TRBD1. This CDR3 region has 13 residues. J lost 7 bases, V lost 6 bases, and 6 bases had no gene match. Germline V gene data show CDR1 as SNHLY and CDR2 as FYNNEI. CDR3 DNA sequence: TGTGCCAGCAGAACCGACAGGGAACAGCCCCAGCATTTT. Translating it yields CASRTDREQPQHF.

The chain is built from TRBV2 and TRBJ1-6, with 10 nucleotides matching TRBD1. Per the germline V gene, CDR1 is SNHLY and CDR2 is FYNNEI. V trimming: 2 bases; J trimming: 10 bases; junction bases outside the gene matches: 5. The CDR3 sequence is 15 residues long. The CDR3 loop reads CASSELGQGGSPLHF. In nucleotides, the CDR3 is TGTGCCAGCAGTGAACTTGGACAGGGGGGATCACCCCTCCACTTT. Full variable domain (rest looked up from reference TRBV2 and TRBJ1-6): EPEVTQTPSHQVTQMGQEVILRCVPISNHLYFYWYRQILGQKVEFLVSFYNNEISEKSEIFDDQFSVERPDGSNFTLKIRSTKLEDSAMYFCASSELGQGGSPLHFGNGTRLTVT.

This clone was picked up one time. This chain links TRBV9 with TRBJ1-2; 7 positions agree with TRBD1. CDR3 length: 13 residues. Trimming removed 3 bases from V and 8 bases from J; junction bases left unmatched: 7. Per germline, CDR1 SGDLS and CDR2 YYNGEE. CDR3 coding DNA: TGTGCCAGCAGCGGACTCAACAGGGGCGGCTACACCTTC. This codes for CASSGLNRGGYTF.

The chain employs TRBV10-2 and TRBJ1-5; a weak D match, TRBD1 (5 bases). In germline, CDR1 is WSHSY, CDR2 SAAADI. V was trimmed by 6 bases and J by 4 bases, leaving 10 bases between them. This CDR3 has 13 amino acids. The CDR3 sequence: CASRGLRNQPQHF. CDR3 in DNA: TGCGCCAGCAGGGGGCTAAGAAATCAGCCCCAGCATTTT.

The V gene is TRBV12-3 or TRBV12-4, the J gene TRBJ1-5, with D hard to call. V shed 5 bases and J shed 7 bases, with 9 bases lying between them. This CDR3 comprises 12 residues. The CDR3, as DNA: TGTGCCAGCAGTCACAGAATCCAGCCCCAGCATTTT. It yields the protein CASSHRIQPQHF.

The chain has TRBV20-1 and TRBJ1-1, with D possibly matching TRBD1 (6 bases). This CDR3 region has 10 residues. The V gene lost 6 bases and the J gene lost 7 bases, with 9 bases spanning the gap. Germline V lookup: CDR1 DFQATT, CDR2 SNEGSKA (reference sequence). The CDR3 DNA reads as TGCAGTGCGAGGACAGTTGAAGCTTTCTTT. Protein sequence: CSARTVEAFF.